This TCR beta chain came from a study of T cells in Graves' hyperthyroidism and ophthalmopathy. TCR beta CDR3 sequences were amplified from RNA transcripts. Primed by the HTBI set, a first-round RT-PCR was run on the TCR CDR3. One entry per CDR3 protein, called by TCRdb with MiXCR from the multiplex PCR reads. The table shows about 710,000 distinct CDR3 sequences, with roughly 15% occurring only once. Germline V gene data show CDR1 as LNHNV and CDR2 as YYDKDF (reference sequence). This CDR3 region has 15 residues. Unmatched junction bases numbered 4, after V lost 3 bases and J lost 4 bases. This clonotype was seen a handful of times. Its specificity is not known. Whole-study findings and limits: For ophthalmopathy, model prediction preceded onset by a median about 6 months. Stable hyperthyroidism was separated from ophthalmopathy by a model based on 13 V-J features. Most clonotypes expanded in thyroid above 0.001 were likewise present in blood.

J is TRBJ2-1 and V is TRBV15, with TRBD2 identical over 9 bases. This receptor was identified in a man younger than 35 with Graves' hyperthyroidism. The sequencing input was blood. CDR3 nucleotide sequence: TGTGCCACCAGCAGTTTAGCGGGAGCTTACAATGAGCAGTTCTTC. It codes for CATSSLAGAYNEQFF.